The 9 T cell receptor beta chains below were found in one sample sequenced in a study of response to subunit inactivated influenza vaccine. TCRdb re-called the RT-PCR reads through MiXCR, storing one row per CDR3 protein. The table lists more than 700,000 distinct CDR3 sequences, approximately 22% of them singletons. Here the sequenced sample was PBMCs from blood, taken around 5 days after vaccination. The receptors were gathered from a man aged 50 to 60 who received an inactivated influenza vaccine.

This clonotype was counted many times. The V gene is TRBV7-2, the J gene TRBJ2-3, with 12 nucleotides matching TRBD2. Germline CDR1 and CDR2: SGHTA and FQGNSA. V lost 0 bases and J lost 1; bases outside the gene matches: 2. The CDR3 has 17 amino acids. CDR3 in amino acids: CASSLAPSGRGTDTQYF. The CDR3 nucleotides read TGTGCCAGCAGCTTAGCCCCTAGCGGGAGGGGCACAGATACGCAGTATTTT.

The J gene is TRBJ1-5, the V gene TRBV29-1, with 9 nucleotides matching TRBD1. V lost 6 bases, J lost 1 base, and 4 bases stayed unmatched. This CDR3 region has 14 residues. Looked up from germline, CDR1 is SQVTM and CDR2 is ANQGSEA. The CDR3 DNA reads as TGCAGCGTATCCGGGACAGGGAGCAATCAGCCCCAGCATTTT. It specifies CSVSGTGSNQPQHF.

This clonotype has at least ten counts. The CDR3 nucleotides are TGTGCCAGCAGCTTAGCTACCTACGAGCAGTACTTC. Translation gives CASSLATYEQYF. The rearrangement uses TRBV7-2 and TRBJ2-7; D call uncertain. The CDR3 is 12 amino acids. Germline CDR1 and CDR2: SGHTA and FQGNSA. Deletions cut 0 bases from V and 2 bases from J, with 2 bases between.

The rearrangement uses TRBV5-1 and TRBJ2-3; TRBD1 agrees at 7 bases. Trimming cost V 4 bases and J 4 bases; bases outside gene matches: 9. This CDR3 comprises 15 residues. CDR1 SGHRS and CDR2 YFSETQ come from the germline V gene. This chain's CDR3 is CASSPTGLFADTQYF. The CDR3 DNA reads as TGCGCCAGCAGCCCGACAGGGCTGTTCGCAGATACGCAGTATTTT. The full variable domain, in which reference TRBV5-1 and TRBJ2-3 provide the parts outside the CDR3, is KAGVTQTPRYLIKTRGQQVTLSCSPISGHRSVSWYQQTPGQGLQFLFEYFSETQRNKGNFPGRFSGRQFSNSRSEMNVSTLELGDSALYLCASSPTGLFADTQYFGPGTRLTVL.

This clonotype has just a few counts. This chain links TRBV6-5 with TRBJ1-1, with 7 bases matching TRBD1. The V segment lost 0 bases and the J segment 5 bases; nucleotides outside the gene matches: 0. This CDR3 is 13 amino acids long. Germline lookup yields CDR1 MNHEY and CDR2 SVGAGI. The CDR3 protein is CASSYSTGTEAFF. The CDR3 coding sequence is TGTGCCAGCAGTTACTCGACAGGGACTGAAGCTTTCTTT.

J is TRBJ2-7 and V is TRBV7-2, with 10 bases that match TRBD2. The germline V gene encodes CDR1 SGHTA and CDR2 FQGNSA. The CDR3 consists of 17 residues. The J segment lost 2 bases and the V segment lost 1 base, leaving 8 bases of the junction unmatched. The CDR3 nucleotides read TGTGCCAGCAGCTTAGTCGGGACTAGCGCCACGCCCTACGAGCAGTACTTC. Translated, it gives CASSLVGTSATPYEQYF.

This clonotype was seen at least ten times. The V gene is TRBV29-1, the J gene TRBJ1-1, with D possibly matching TRBD1 (5 bases). V shed 4 bases and J shed 1 base, with 10 bases lying between them. The CDR3 has 13 amino acids. From germline, CDR1 is SQVTM and CDR2 ANQGSEA. The CDR3 DNA follows: TGCAGCGTTGGGCAGGGAGCGAACACTGAAGCTTTCTTT. Residues: CSVGQGANTEAFF.

The chain joins TRBV27 to TRBJ1-1; 10 nucleotides line up with TRBD1. Germline lookup yields CDR1 MNHEY and CDR2 SMNVEV (reference sequence). The CDR3 consists of 16 residues. Germline trimming cut 3 bases from V and 0 bases from J; bases unmatched to any gene: 4. CDR3 sequence reads: CASSFDRGQMNTEAFF. DNA for the CDR3: TGTGCCAGCAGTTTCGACAGGGGGCAAATGAACACTGAAGCTTTCTTT.

At least ten counts were recorded for this clonotype. V usage is TRBV18 and J usage is TRBJ2-7; D might be TRBD1 or TRBD2, each matching 5 bases. The CDR3 spans 14 residues. V lost 3 bases and J 0 bases, leaving 9 bases between the germline ends. The germline gives CDR1 KGHSH, CDR2 LQKENI. In DNA form, the CDR3 reads TGTGCCAGCTCACCCCGGGACGGCTCCTACGAGCAGTACTTC. Translated, it gives CASSPRDGSYEQYF.